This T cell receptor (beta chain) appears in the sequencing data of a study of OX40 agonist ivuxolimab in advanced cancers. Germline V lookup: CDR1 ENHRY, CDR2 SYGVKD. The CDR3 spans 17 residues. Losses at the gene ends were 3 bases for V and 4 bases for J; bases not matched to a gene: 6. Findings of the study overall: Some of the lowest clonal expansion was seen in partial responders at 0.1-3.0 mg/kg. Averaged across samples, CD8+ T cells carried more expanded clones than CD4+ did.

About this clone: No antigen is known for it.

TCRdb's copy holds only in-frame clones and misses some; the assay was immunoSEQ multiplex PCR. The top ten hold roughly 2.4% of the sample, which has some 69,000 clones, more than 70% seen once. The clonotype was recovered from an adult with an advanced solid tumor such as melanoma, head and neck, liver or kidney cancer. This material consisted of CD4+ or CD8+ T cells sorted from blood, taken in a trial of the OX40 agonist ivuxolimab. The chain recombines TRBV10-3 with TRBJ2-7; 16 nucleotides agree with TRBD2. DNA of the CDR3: TGTGCCATCAGTGAATCCGGGACTAGCGGGGGGGATTACGAGCAGTACTTC. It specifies CAISESGTSGGDYEQYF.